This TCR beta chain is drawn from a study of shared clonotypes between healthy human individuals. Researchers partitioned CD4+ cells into CD45RA+ naive and CD45RA-negative memory subsets. In the case of this clone: Antigen: not known.

Study conclusions and caveats: Rarefaction gave evidence that sorted-subset sequencing remained incomplete despite large depth. In this cohort, only blood was sampled, and tissue repertoires likely differ.

The assay was immunoSEQ multiplex PCR, and TCRdb's table has in-frame clones only and misses some. The sample yields roughly 2.5 million clones, 85% to 95% seen once. The length of the CDR3 is 12 residues. V was pared by 4 bases and J by 6 bases, with 6 bases of the junction left unmatched. Germline CDR1 reads SQVTM; CDR2 reads ANQGSEA. The source is a man aged 18 to 30 in good health. V and J are TRBV29-1 and TRBJ2-7; 7 bases map to TRBD2. Source material: naive CD4+ T cells sorted from blood. Subset described: CD45RA+ positively selected. CDR3 sequence (DNA): TGCAGCGTTGGCGGGGGTCGAACCGAGCAGTACTTC. It specifies CSVGGGRTEQYF.